One sample yielded the 14 T cell receptor beta chains listed below, sequenced in a study of PD-L1 blockade in urothelial cancer. Generated by immunoSEQ multiplex PCR, the TCRdb table keeps only in-frame clones and is missing some. The sample carries about 95,000 clones, about nine tenths recorded once. The time point was: pretreatment peripheral blood. The sample consisted of PBMCs, taken around atezolizumab (anti-PD-L1) treatment. These receptor sequences come from a man between 60 and 75 years old with urothelial cancer.

J is TRBJ2-7 and V is TRBV7-6; 9 nucleotides line up with TRBD1. The germline CDR1 and CDR2 sequences are SGHVS and FNYEAQ. Trimming removed 0 bases from V and 2 bases from J; junction bases left unmatched: 2. The CDR3 consists of 15 residues. The DNA for the CDR3 is TGTGCCAGCAGCTTAGCTAGGACAGGGGCCTACGAGCAGTACTTC. Its protein is CASSLARTGAYEQYF.

The chain links TRBV18 to TRBJ2-7; 8 bases map to TRBD1. This CDR3 region has 14 residues. Germline V gene lookup returns CDR1 KGHSH and CDR2 LQKENI. The trim removed 0 bases at V and 6 bases at J, leaving 4 bases unmatched. The CDR3, as DNA: TGTGCCAGCTCACCACCGGCAGGGGGCAGCGAGCAGTACTTC. The encoded protein is CASSPPAGGSEQYF.

A single count supports this clone. The CDR3 region is CASRPQADTQYF. The CDR3 DNA reads as TGTGCCAGCAGGCCCCAGGCGGATACGCAGTATTTT. The chain recombines TRBV5-8 with TRBJ2-3, with no clear D. The CDR3 loop spans 12 amino acids. Germline loops: CDR1 SGHTS, CDR2 YDEGEE. V dropped 5 bases and J dropped 6 bases, with 10 bases sitting between them.

The chain carries TRBV5-1 and TRBJ2-1; 7 bases fit TRBD2. The CDR3 runs to 14 residues. Trimming took 0 bases from V and 9 from J; bases not matched to a gene: 6. The V gene's germline CDR1 is SGHRS and CDR2 YFSETQ. In DNA form, the CDR3 reads TGCGCCAGCAGCTTGGCGCGGGAGCAGGGTGAGCAGTTCTTC. Protein product: CASSLAREQGEQFF. The variable domain in full, completed from reference TRBV5-1 and TRBJ2-1, reads KAGVTQTPRYLIKTRGQQVTLSCSPISGHRSVSWYQQTPGQGLQFLFEYFSETQRNKGNFPGRFSGRQFSNSRSEMNVSTLELGDSALYLCASSLAREQGEQFFGPGTRLTVL.

The chain is built from TRBV10-3 and TRBJ1-5; TRBD1 aligns across 8 bases. V lost 7 bases to trimming and J lost 3 bases; unmatched junction nucleotides: 2. The CDR3 is 13 residues long. Germline V gives CDR1 ENHRY, CDR2 SYGVKD. CDR3 in amino acids: CAIMQGANQPQHF. The CDR3 DNA follows: TGTGCCATCATGCAGGGGGCCAATCAGCCCCAGCATTTT.

The chain carries TRBV7-9 and TRBJ2-1, with 9 bases aligning to TRBD2. The CDR3 contains 15 residues. The ends lost 5 bases at V and 7 bases at J; junction bases unmatched: 9. Germline lookup yields CDR1 SEHNR and CDR2 FQNEAQ (reference sequence). CDR3 residues: CASSRRVAGANEQFF. The DNA for the CDR3 is TGTGCCAGCAGCCGAAGGGTAGCGGGGGCGAATGAGCAGTTCTTC.

V usage is TRBV5-1 and J usage is TRBJ1-1, with D unclear. Germline CDR1 reads SGHRS; CDR2 reads YFSETQ. This CDR3 region has 14 residues. The germline V and J ends were trimmed by 0 bases and 3 bases, with 9 bases remaining between them. CDR3 DNA: TGCGCCAGCAGCTTGGAGAGCCTATACACTGAAGCTTTCTTT. It is translated as CASSLESLYTEAFF.

V is TRBV7-3 and J is TRBJ2-2, with D possibly being TRBD2 (6 bases). Germline V lookup: CDR1 SGHTA, CDR2 FQGTGA. The ends were cut back, 1 base at V and 5 bases at J, with 8 bases in the middle. This CDR3 region has 14 residues. Here the CDR3 DNA reads TGTGCCAGCAGCTTAATGGGGGGAACCGGGGAGCTGTTTTTT. Translated, it gives CASSLMGGTGELFF. Using reference TRBV7-3 and TRBJ2-2 for the parts outside the CDR3, the full variable domain is GAGVSQTPSNKVTEKGKYVELRCDPISGHTALYWYRQSLGQGPEFLIYFQGTGAADDSGLPNDRFFAVRPEGSVSTLKIQRTERGDSAVYLCASSLMGGTGELFFGEGSRLTVL.

The rearrangement joins TRBV9 to TRBJ2-5, with D maybe TRBD1 (5 bases). The CDR3 runs to 14 residues. Trimming took 0 bases from V and 2 from J, leaving 8 bases between them. Germline CDR1 reads SGDLS; CDR2 reads YYNGEE. The CDR3 region has the DNA TGTGCCAGCAGCGTAGAGGGGTGGCAAGAGACCCAGTACTTC. Protein sequence: CASSVEGWQETQYF.

The chain links TRBV5-8 to TRBJ2-4, with a tentative D call TRBD2 (7 bases). Trimming shortened V by 4 bases and J by 6 bases, and 14 bases separated the two germline ends. The CDR3 runs 14 residues. CDR1 and CDR2 from the germline V gene are SGHTS and YDEGEE. CDR3 sequence (DNA): TGTGCCAGCAGCCAAGGGGGGGTCCGAAACATTCAGTACTTC. The encoded protein is CASSQGGVRNIQYF.

The genes are TRBV5-1 and TRBJ2-3; the D gene is possibly TRBD2 (7 bases). Germline values: CDR1 SGHRS, CDR2 YFSETQ. Trimming left V 3 bases short and J 3 bases short, with 11 bases between. This CDR3 has 14 amino acids. The CDR3 loop is CASSWEGGTDTQYF. CDR3 bases: TGCGCCAGCAGCTGGGAGGGGGGAACAGATACGCAGTATTTT. The full variable domain, completed using reference TRBV5-1 and TRBJ2-3, is KAGVTQTPRYLIKTRGQQVTLSCSPISGHRSVSWYQQTPGQGLQFLFEYFSETQRNKGNFPGRFSGRQFSNSRSEMNVSTLELGDSALYLCASSWEGGTDTQYFGPGTRLTVL.

The chain joins TRBV7-9 to TRBJ2-2; 7 bases are shared with TRBD2. The CDR3 consists of 17 residues. Germline V lookup: CDR1 SEHNR, CDR2 FQNEAQ (reference sequence). The V gene end was trimmed by 5 bases and the J gene end by 2 bases; junction bases not matched to a gene: 11. The CDR3 DNA is TGTGCCAGCAGCCTCTATGGGGCTAGCGGAAACACCGGGGAGCTGTTTTTT. Amino acids: CASSLYGASGNTGELFF.

The V call is TRBV10-3, the J call TRBJ2-5; D perhaps matches TRBD1 (5 bases). The CDR3 is 16 residues long. The V and J ends lost 4 bases and 1 base respectively, with 16 bases between them. The germline V gene has CDR1 ENHRY and CDR2 SYGVKD. The CDR3 sequence: CAISAGRVVGQETQYF. The CDR3 DNA sequence: TGTGCCATCAGTGCTGGCAGGGTTGTGGGCCAAGAGACCCAGTACTTC.

The DNA for the CDR3 is TGTGCCTCCCGCGTCGGGACTGGCAACACCGGGGAGCTGTTTTTT. Its protein is CASRVGTGNTGELFF. The chain couples TRBV10-3 to TRBJ2-2, with D maybe TRBD2 (6 bases). The CDR3 length is 15 residues. V was cut by 11 bases and J by 2 bases, with 18 bases left in between. Germline loops: CDR1 ENHRY, CDR2 SYGVKD.